These 32 T cell receptor beta chains were sequenced from one sample in a study of T cell changes during pregnancy in multiple sclerosis. Some clones are missing from TCRdb's copy, which holds only in-frame ones; the method was immunoSEQ multiplex PCR. The data show about 67,000 clones, roughly 90% seen once. The material was peripheral blood, obtained in the second trimester of pregnancy. These receptors came from a female donor with multiple sclerosis, enrolled in a pregnancy study.

The rearrangement joins TRBV5-1 to TRBJ1-6, with 8 bases lining up with TRBD1. This CDR3 spans 14 amino acids. The V gene end was trimmed by 8 bases and the J gene end by 6 bases; junction bases not matched to a gene: 7. Germline values: CDR1 SGHRS, CDR2 YFSETQ. CDR3 DNA: TGCGCCAGTAAGACAGGGGACGTTAATTCACCCCTCCACTTT. Translation gives CASKTGDVNSPLHF.

The chain uses TRBV7-9 and TRBJ1-3; no definite D call. This CDR3 has 12 residues. CDR1 is SEHNR, CDR2 FQNEAQ, per germline (reference sequence). The V end was cut by 9 bases, the J end by 2 bases, with 8 bases between. The CDR3 nucleotides are TGTGCCAGGGAGGGCCCTGGAAACACCATATATTTT. Its translation is CAREGPGNTIYF.

The chain links TRBV7-8 to TRBJ1-1; 9 nucleotides match TRBD1. CDR1 and CDR2 from the germline V gene are SGHVS and FQNEAQ. There are 14 residues in the CDR3. The trim removed 1 base at V and 5 bases at J, leaving 2 bases unmatched. CDR3 sequence: CASSLGQGETEAFF. The CDR3 DNA reads TGTGCCAGCAGCTTAGGACAGGGGGAAACTGAAGCTTTCTTT.

V and J are TRBV7-6 and TRBJ1-3; D gene unclear. The V end was cut by 1 base, the J end by 3 bases, with 7 bases between. Germline V CDR1 and CDR2: SGHVS, FNYEAQ. CDR3 size: 14 residues. Here the CDR3 DNA reads TGTGCCAGCAGCTTAGGAGCCGGTGGAAACACCATATATTTT. Translation gives CASSLGAGGNTIYF.

The CDR3 DNA sequence: TGCAGCGCCCAGTATAAGGACAGGGCCGGTACCTTC. Its protein is CSAQYKDRAGTF. This sequence joins TRBV29-1 and TRBJ1-2; 8 nucleotides match TRBD1. Germline CDR1 and CDR2: SQVTM and ANQGSEA. The CDR3 sequence is 12 residues long. Trimming cost V 7 bases and J 14 bases; bases outside gene matches: 15.

The gene calls are TRBV9 and TRBJ2-3, with 8 bases that match TRBD2. The CDR3 totals 16 residues. The V segment lost 3 bases and the J segment 0 bases; nucleotides outside the gene matches: 6. The germline V gene has CDR1 SGDLS and CDR2 YYNGEE. The CDR3 nucleotides are TGTGCCAGCAGCGCTCCTGGACTAGCTAGCACAGATACGCAGTATTTT. This sequence encodes CASSAPGLASTDTQYF.

This clone was counted a few times. The chain recombines TRBV19 with TRBJ1-5, with TRBD1 matching over 8 bases. The CDR3 runs 16 residues. Germline-derived CDR1 and CDR2 are LNHDA and SQIVND (reference sequence). V shed 5 bases and J 5 bases; nucleotides not matched to a gene: 11. Here the CDR3 DNA reads TGTGCCAGTAGTTTCCCACCGGGACAGGCCGATCAGCCCCAGCATTTT. This gives the protein CASSFPPGQADQPQHF.

The rearrangement joins TRBV19 to TRBJ2-7; D might be TRBD1 (6 bases). V lost 5 bases to trimming and J lost 0 bases, with 14 bases between them. This CDR3 contains 15 residues. Germline CDR1 LNHDA, CDR2 SQIVND (reference sequence). CDR3 protein: CASSLTGPPSYEQYF. The CDR3 nucleotides read TGTGCCAGTAGTTTGACAGGACCTCCCTCCTACGAGCAGTACTTC.

The chain uses TRBV29-1 and TRBJ2-3; tentatively, D is TRBD2 (5 bases). Germline lookup yields CDR1 SQVTM and CDR2 ANQGSEA. The CDR3 spans 14 residues. Between the trimmed V and J ends, which lost 7 bases and 3 bases, there was a span of 17 bases. The CDR3 DNA is TGCAGCGCCAGAGGGCCCTCCGGGACAGATACGCAGTATTTT. This codes for CSARGPSGTDTQYF.

The rearrangement joins TRBV7-2 to TRBJ2-3; D may be TRBD2 (6 bases). This CDR3 has 12 amino acids. V was clipped by 5 bases and J by 8 bases, with 11 bases between them. Per germline, CDR1 SGHTA and CDR2 FQGNSA. The CDR3 DNA is TGTGCCAGCAGCCCCTGGGACTTTACGCAGTATTTT. It encodes CASSPWDFTQYF.

The chain joins TRBV19 to TRBJ2-1; TRBD2 agrees at 10 bases. Germline-derived CDR1 and CDR2 are LNHDA and SQIVND (reference sequence). The CDR3 is 14 amino acids. V dropped 5 bases and J dropped 5; count of bases not matched to a gene: 3. CDR3 nucleotide sequence: TGTGCCAGTAGTGGGACTAGCGTTAACAATGAGCAGTTCTTC. Encoded protein: CASSGTSVNNEQFF. Full variable domain (remainder filled in from reference TRBV19 and TRBJ2-1): DGGITQSPKYLFRKEGQNVTLSCEQNLNHDAMYWYRQDPGQGLRLIYYSQIVNDFQKGDIAEGYSVSREKKESFPLTVTSAQKNPTAFYLCASSGTSVNNEQFFGPGTRLTVL.

This chain links TRBV27 with TRBJ1-2, with 7 bases lining up with TRBD1. Germline CDR1 is MNHEY and CDR2 is SMNVEV (reference sequence). The CDR3 contains 14 residues. The junction had 7 bases not matched to a gene; V was cut back by 5 bases and J by 4 bases. This CDR3 is CASSPHGQVYGYTF. In DNA, the CDR3 is TGTGCCAGCAGTCCCCACGGACAGGTCTATGGCTACACCTTC.

V usage is TRBV7-9 and J usage is TRBJ1-2; a possible D gene is TRBD1 (5 bases). V gave up 1 base and J gave up 2 bases, with 11 bases separating them. The germline V gene encodes CDR1 SEHNR and CDR2 FQNEAQ (reference sequence). This CDR3 region has 15 residues. This CDR3 is CASSLGSRANYGYTF. The CDR3 DNA follows: TGTGCCAGCAGCTTAGGTTCCAGGGCGAACTATGGCTACACCTTC. Together with reference TRBV7-9 and TRBJ1-2, the CDR3 gives the full variable domain: DTGVSQNPRHKITKRGQNVTFRCDPISEHNRLYWYRQTLGQGPEFLTYFQNEAQLEKSRLLSDRFSAERPKGSFSTLEIQRTEQGDSAMYLCASSLGSRANYGYTFGSGTRLTVV.

The chain recombines TRBV9 with TRBJ1-5, with 7 bases identical to TRBD1. V shed 3 bases, J shed 11 bases, and the junction held 11 bases outside the gene matches. CDR1 and CDR2 (germline): SGDLS, YYNGEE. CDR3 length: 14 residues. The CDR3: CASSGPHHRGTQHF. As DNA, the CDR3 is TGTGCCAGCAGCGGTCCCCATCACAGGGGAACCCAGCATTTT.

This chain joins TRBV2 and TRBJ2-2; TRBD1 might be the D (6 bases). Germline CDR1 reads SNHLY; CDR2 reads FYNNEI. V was shortened by 8 bases and J by 4 bases, with 17 bases between the two germline ends. The length of the CDR3 is 15 residues. The CDR3 here is CASLGWGQGTGELFF. The CDR3 DNA is TGTGCCAGCTTAGGGTGGGGGCAAGGCACCGGGGAGCTGTTTTTT.

The gene calls are TRBV19 and TRBJ2-5; 8 positions match TRBD2. This CDR3 region has 19 residues. CDR1 is LNHDA, CDR2 SQIVND, per germline (reference sequence). Losses at the gene ends were 7 bases for V and 5 bases for J; bases not matched to a gene: 24. In DNA, the CDR3 is TGTGCCAGTACCCCAACAGCGGGAGAAGGTCTCGTTTTTCTGGAGACCCAGTACTTC. This codes for CASTPTAGEGLVFLETQYF.

The chain employs TRBV6-4 and TRBJ1-5, with 10 bases identical to TRBD1. Trimming at V came to 2 bases and at J to 1 base, leaving 5 bases not matched to a gene. This CDR3 comprises 17 residues. CDR1 and CDR2 (germline): MRHNA, SNTAGT. CDR3 nucleotides: TGTGCCAGCAGTGACCCGACAGGGGGCGAAAGCAATCAGCCCCAGCATTTT. Protein: CASSDPTGGESNQPQHF.

As for this clone: The junction and the germline gene differ at one end; a read error may be behind it. Other DNA sequences in the sample encode the same CDR3. This chain links TRBV11-2 with TRBJ2-7; the D gene is possibly TRBD1 (6 bases). Germline CDR1 is SGHAT and CDR2 is FQNNGV. The CDR3 is made up of 13 amino acids. The CDR3 reads CASSPRDNYEQYF. The DNA for the CDR3 is TGTGCCAGCAGTCCCCGGGACAACTACGAACAGTACTTC.

V is TRBV29-1 and J is TRBJ1-1, with 7 positions matching TRBD1. CDR1 is SQVTM, CDR2 ANQGSEA, per germline. The CDR3 loop spans 13 amino acids. The J segment lost 7 bases and the V segment lost 3 bases, leaving 8 bases of the junction unmatched. CDR3 nucleotide sequence: TGCAGCGTTGAGTCTTACAGGGGTGGTGAAGCTTTCTTT. It encodes CSVESYRGGEAFF.

V usage is TRBV9 and J usage is TRBJ2-1, with TRBD2 as a possible D gene (7 bases). CDR3 length: 14 residues. The germline V gene encodes CDR1 SGDLS and CDR2 YYNGEE. V was cut by 1 base and J by 9 bases, with 14 bases left in between. CDR3: CASSVRLGGGEQFF. In DNA form, the CDR3 reads TGTGCCAGCAGCGTAAGACTAGGGGGGGGTGAGCAGTTCTTC.

V is TRBV13 and J is TRBJ2-3, with D hard to call. CDR3 size: 13 residues. V was clipped by 6 bases and J by 4 bases, with 11 bases between them. Germline values: CDR1 PRHDT, CDR2 FYEKMQ (reference sequence). CDR3 nucleotides: TGTGCCAGCAGTGGAATTGGGCCAGATACGCAGTATTTT. Translating it yields CASSGIGPDTQYF.

V is TRBV4-3 and J is TRBJ2-3; 7 positions agree with TRBD1. Trimming took 0 bases from V and 2 from J; bases not matched to a gene: 8. The CDR3 is 17 amino acids. The germline V gene has CDR1 LGHNA and CDR2 YSLEER. The CDR3 DNA reads TGCGCCAGCAGCCAAGATAGGGCAGGGGGAGCCACAGATACGCAGTATTTT. This encodes CASSQDRAGGATDTQYF.

This clone was counted a single time. The chain uses TRBV6-5 and TRBJ2-7; 7 bases match TRBD1. The CDR3 is 15 amino acids. CDR1 is MNHEY and CDR2 is SVGAGI in the germline V gene. Unmatched junction bases numbered 5, after V lost 1 base and J lost 2 bases. CDR3 amino acids: CASSYYGTAAYEQYF. CDR3 sequence (DNA): TGTGCCAGCAGTTACTATGGGACAGCAGCCTACGAGCAGTACTTC.

V is TRBV11-2 and J is TRBJ1-6, with no clear D. The CDR3 spans 13 residues. V lost 5 bases and J 10 bases, leaving 12 bases between the germline ends. Germline values: CDR1 SGHAT, CDR2 FQNNGV. The CDR3 loop is CASSPLSSSPLHF. The CDR3 region has the DNA TGTGCCAGCAGCCCGCTCTCAAGCTCACCCCTCCACTTT.

The chain carries TRBV5-1 and TRBJ1-3, with 7 bases aligning to TRBD1. With V trimmed by 4 bases and J by 0 bases, 13 bases remained unmatched. CDR1 SGHRS and CDR2 YFSETQ come from the germline V gene. This CDR3 has 18 residues. The CDR3 DNA reads TGCGCCAGCAGCCCAACGGTCTCCGGGACAGCCTCTGGAAACACCATATATTTT. Amino acid sequence: CASSPTVSGTASGNTIYF.

The V call is TRBV7-9, the J call TRBJ2-1; D unclear. V was cut by 1 base and J by 0 bases, with 10 bases left in between. The CDR3 extends over 16 amino acids. The germline V gene has CDR1 SEHNR and CDR2 FQNEAQ (reference sequence). The CDR3 coding sequence is TGTGCCAGCAGCTTAGGGCAGATAAGCTCCTACAATGAGCAGTTCTTC. It is translated as CASSLGQISSYNEQFF.

DNA of the CDR3: TGTGCCATCAGTGAGGGGGGGGCGCGAGAGACCCAGTACTTC. Translated: CAISEGGARETQYF. This chain connects TRBV10-3 to TRBJ2-5, with D possibly TRBD2 on 7 matching bases. From germline, CDR1 is ENHRY and CDR2 SYGVKD. This CDR3 region has 14 residues. The V and J ends lost 2 bases and 4 bases respectively, with 11 bases between them.

This clone was picked up a small number of times. The chain has TRBV6-1 and TRBJ2-3; 11 positions agree with TRBD2. Germline-derived CDR1 and CDR2 are MNHNS and SASEGT. V lost 8 bases to trimming and J lost 3 bases; unmatched junction nucleotides: 4. The CDR3 loop spans 14 amino acids. CDR3 amino acids: CASERTSGTDTQYF. The CDR3 nucleotides read TGTGCCAGCGAAAGGACTAGCGGGACAGATACGCAGTATTTT.

The chain carries TRBV19 and TRBJ2-3; TRBD1 agrees at 8 bases. V shed 2 bases and J 4 bases; nucleotides not matched to a gene: 11. The CDR3 length is 17 residues. Germline V gene lookup returns CDR1 LNHDA and CDR2 SQIVND (reference sequence). CDR3 bases: TGTGCCAGTAGTATAAACAGGGGGGATCCCATCGCAGATACGCAGTATTTT. This encodes CASSINRGDPIADTQYF.

About this clone: The sample contains more than one DNA sequence encoding this CDR3. The genes are TRBV2 and TRBJ2-6, with D maybe TRBD1 (5 bases). Germline lookup yields CDR1 SNHLY and CDR2 FYNNEI. Trimming cost V 1 base and J 2 bases, with 6 bases left between them. This CDR3 comprises 15 residues. The CDR3 spells CASSEGRAGANVLTF. The CDR3 region has the DNA TGTGCCAGCAGTGAAGGCAGGGCTGGGGCCAACGTCCTGACTTTC.

The count of this clone is one. V is TRBV4-3 and J is TRBJ2-1; 9 bases agree with TRBD2. The CDR3 has 13 residues. Germline V gene lookup returns CDR1 LGHNA and CDR2 YSLEER. Losses at the gene ends were 11 bases for V and 4 bases for J; bases not matched to a gene: 6. CDR3 coding DNA: TGCGCCGGCCGGGCGGGGGGGTACAATGAGCAGTTCTTC. Its protein is CAGRAGGYNEQFF.

The chain employs TRBV14 and TRBJ1-4; 9 bases map to TRBD1. CDR3 length: 16 amino acids. The germline V gene has CDR1 SGHDN and CDR2 FVKESK. The J segment lost 8 bases and the V segment lost 4 bases, leaving 11 bases of the junction unmatched. The CDR3 DNA sequence: TGTGCCAGCAGCCCGGGACAGGGTGAGCTCGCGGAAAAACTGTTTTTT. It specifies CASSPGQGELAEKLFF. Full variable domain (rest looked up from reference TRBV14 and TRBJ1-4): EAGVTQFPSHSVIEKGQTVTLRCDPISGHDNLYWYRRVMGKEIKFLLHFVKESKQDESGMPNNRFLAERTGGTYSTLKVQPAELEDSGVYFCASSPGQGELAEKLFFGSGTQLSVL.